The present T cell receptor (beta chain) was sequenced within a study of blood T cell repertoires in COVID-19. Study overall: Whether acute or convalescent, the COVID-19 samples came from the United States, Italy and Spain.

In the original analysis: Amplification of reference gene primers provided the estimated nucleated cell counts. Sequenced by immunoSEQ multiplex PCR; TCRdb stores in-frame clones only, minus some. V and J calls and clone size are as listed in that table; D and trimming were resolved from the DNA. The sample consists of around 200,000 clones, about 86% of them appearing once. This clone was seen only once. Trimming cost V 4 bases and J 3 bases; bases outside gene matches: 11. The CDR3 is 17 amino acids. Germline-derived CDR1 and CDR2 are KGHDR and SFDVKD. The chain joins TRBV24-1 to TRBJ2-1, with 7 positions matching TRBD1. Sequencing was performed on peripheral blood. The receptor was isolated from a man between 60 and 75 years old who had recovered from COVID-19. CDR3 DNA: TGTGCCACCAGTGACCCCGATCCAGGGGGAAACTACAATGAGCAGTTCTTC. Encoded protein: CATSDPDPGGNYNEQFF.